The next 20 T cell receptor beta chains were all read from a single sample in a study of T-cell memory formation after mild COVID-19 (dated by TCRdb to the early 2020s). Library prep was done by 5' RACE. TCRdb lists the instrument as Illumina NovaSeq 6000. TCRdb reran the public reads through fastp at Q25 and MiXCR, keeping productive beta chains. Every distinct CDR3 protein forms one entry, paired with its most common genes and DNA. This sample holds about 210,000 distinct CDR3 sequences; about 10% were observed only once. The ten largest clones add up to less than 4% of the sample. Sequencing input: PBMCs or a T cell subset sorted from them (not recorded which). These receptors came from a man younger than 35 who had mild COVID-19 (a few samples of this study predate the infection). The sample titles of this study are shuffled in the database, so cell type and time point are left out; the donor was told from shared clones.

This clonotype has a count of ten or more. This chain links TRBV5-1 with TRBJ2-5; no firm D call. In germline, CDR1 is SGHRS, CDR2 YFSETQ. The CDR3 consists of 14 residues. Between the trimmed V and J ends, which lost 3 bases and 1 base, there was a span of 10 bases. This chain's CDR3 is CASSSGSTQETQYF. In nucleotides, the CDR3 is TGCGCCAGCAGCTCCGGAAGTACCCAAGAGACCCAGTACTTC.

This clonotype appeared a few times. The gene calls are TRBV5-1 and TRBJ2-6, with D possibly matching TRBD2 (5 bases). The CDR3 runs to 17 residues. With 4 bases removed from V and 0 bases from J, the gap between germline ends came to 14 bases. Germline CDR1 reads SGHRS; CDR2 reads YFSETQ. DNA of the CDR3: TGCGCCAGCAGCCCCGAGGGCCGGGGCTCTGGGGCCAACGTCCTGACTTTC. This translates into CASSPEGRGSGANVLTF.

This chain's CDR3 is CASSQGSGGRSTDTQYF. CDR3 nucleotide sequence: TGTGCCAGCAGCCAGGGTAGCGGGGGCCGTAGCACAGATACGCAGTATTTT. V is TRBV4-2 and J is TRBJ2-3, with 9 bases that match TRBD2. Germline CDR1 is LGHNA and CDR2 is YNFKEQ. J gave up 0 bases and V 3 bases, and 7 bases lay outside the gene matches. There are 17 residues in the CDR3.

This sequence joins TRBV6-5 and TRBJ2-3; TRBD1 aligns across 7 bases. The CDR3 totals 15 residues. After removal of 2 bases from V and 2 bases from J, the junction contained 4 bases not matched to a gene. CDR1 MNHEY and CDR2 SVGAGI come from the germline V gene. CDR3 in DNA: TGTGCCAGCAGTTACCGGGGACAGCCCACAGATACGCAGTATTTT. It encodes CASSYRGQPTDTQYF.

The sample holds many counts of this clonotype. CDR3 loop: CASSPGQGGEQYV. The CDR3 DNA follows: TGTGCCAGCAGTCCGGGACAGGGAGGCGAGCAGTACGTC. V and J are TRBV28 and TRBJ2-7; 9 nucleotides agree with TRBD1. V was pared by 5 bases and J by 6 bases, with 5 bases of the junction left unmatched. Germline lookup yields CDR1 MDHEN and CDR2 SYDVKM. There are 13 residues in the CDR3.

This clonotype turned up a few times. The chain carries TRBV6-2 or TRBV6-3 and TRBJ2-7; TRBD1 matches 9 bases. Germline-derived CDR1 and CDR2 are MNHEY and SVGEGT. J lost 5 bases, V lost 8 bases, and 10 bases had no gene match. The CDR3 has 14 amino acids. The CDR3 coding sequence is TGTGCCAGCCGCCCTGGGACAGGGTTCAACGAGCAGTACTTC. Residues: CASRPGTGFNEQYF.

This clonotype was seen more than once but under ten times. The rearrangement links TRBV7-2 to TRBJ1-2; 9 bases map to TRBD1. The CDR3 loop spans 17 amino acids. Trimming at V came to 4 bases and at J to 7 bases, leaving 16 bases not matched to a gene. Germline CDR1 is SGHTA and CDR2 is FQGNSA. CDR3 nucleotides: TGTGCCAGCAGCTCAATTTACCTGACCGGGACAGGGACTGGCTACACCTTC. It specifies CASSSIYLTGTGTGYTF.

This clonotype was found many times. The chain joins TRBV29-1 to TRBJ1-1; TRBD1 is a possible D gene (6 bases). The V and J ends lost 6 bases and 5 bases respectively, with 13 bases between them. The CDR3 loop spans 12 amino acids. Looked up from germline, CDR1 is SQVTM and CDR2 is ANQGSEA. The chain's CDR3 is CSVSTGLTEAFF. DNA for the CDR3: TGCAGCGTGAGTACAGGGTTGACTGAAGCTTTCTTT.

This chain uses TRBV28 with TRBJ1-1; no clear D. There are 11 residues in the CDR3. The ends were cut back, 4 bases at V and 7 bases at J, with 7 bases in the middle. From germline, CDR1 is MDHEN and CDR2 SYDVKM. As DNA, the CDR3 is TGTGCCAGCAGTTCGCAGTTTGAAGCTTTCTTT. Translated: CASSSQFEAFF.

This clonotype was seen only a few times. CDR3 residues: CAWSPSGRGGYTF. CDR3 coding DNA: TGTGCCTGGAGTCCCTCGGGGCGGGGTGGCTACACCTTC. The V gene is TRBV30, the J gene TRBJ1-2, with a weak D call TRBD1 (5 bases). Trimming stripped 2 bases from V and 7 bases from J, with 14 bases between. The germline gives CDR1 GTSNPN, CDR2 SVGIG (reference sequence). This CDR3 comprises 13 residues.

This clonotype was seen only a few times. For the CDR3, the DNA is TGTGCCAGCAGCTTAGCGACCGTGGCTAGCGGGGGTGTGTTTACGCAGTATTTT. Its translation: CASSLATVASGGVFTQYF. The chain links TRBV7-2 to TRBJ2-3, with 10 nucleotides matching TRBD2. Germline CDR1 is SGHTA and CDR2 is FQGNSA. The CDR3 length is 18 residues. Losses at the gene ends were 0 bases for V and 8 bases for J; bases not matched to a gene: 14.

This clonotype was found a few times. V is TRBV18 and J is TRBJ1-5, with no clear D. Germline CDR1 KGHSH, CDR2 LQKENI. The CDR3 contains 16 residues. Trimming pared 2 bases from V and 4 bases from J, leaving 15 bases between. The chain's CDR3 is CASSPGRPGTNQPQHF. CDR3 nucleotides: TGTGCCAGCTCACCAGGACGGCCGGGAACGAATCAGCCCCAGCATTTT.

J is TRBJ2-3 and V is TRBV11-1, with D unresolved. The CDR3 extends over 11 amino acids. The germline gives CDR1 SGHAT, CDR2 FQDESV (reference sequence). V was clipped by 8 bases and J by 3 bases, with 6 bases between them. CDR3 loop: CASAQTDTQYF. CDR3 DNA sequence: TGTGCCAGCGCCCAGACAGATACGCAGTATTTT.

This clonotype was seen a handful of times. The chain couples TRBV6-6 to TRBJ1-3; tentative D call: TRBD1 (6 bases). The V end was cut by 5 bases, the J end by 4 bases, with 12 bases between. The germline CDR1 and CDR2 sequences are MNHNY and SVGAGI (reference sequence). The CDR3 consists of 14 residues. CDR3 coding DNA: TGTGCCAGCAGTGATACAGGGTTAGGAAACACCATATATTTT. It yields the protein CASSDTGLGNTIYF.

J is TRBJ2-3 and V is TRBV5-1; 8 bases are shared with TRBD2. Unmatched junction bases numbered 11, after V lost 2 bases and J lost 3 bases. The CDR3 length is 17 residues. Germline loops: CDR1 SGHRS, CDR2 YFSETQ. In DNA form, the CDR3 reads TGCGCCAGCAGCTTAGCTACCGGGACTAGTGTGACAGATACGCAGTATTTT. It codes for CASSLATGTSVTDTQYF.

A few counts support this clonotype. With a much larger clone just one base away, this may be a read error. The chain combines TRBV7-2 with TRBJ1-2; no clear D gene. This CDR3 has 12 amino acids. Germline values: CDR1 SGHTA, CDR2 FQGNSA. The V end was cut by 5 bases, the J end by 9 bases, with 13 bases between. CDR3 amino acids: CASSPTLRCYTF. CDR3 coding DNA: TGTGCCAGCAGCCCCACGCTGCGTTGCTACACCTTC.

The chain couples TRBV25-1 to TRBJ2-1; 7 bases are shared with TRBD2. Trimming removed 2 bases from V and 8 bases from J; junction bases left unmatched: 6. CDR1 is MGHDK and CDR2 is SYGVNS in the germline V gene. This CDR3 spans 14 amino acids. CDR3 region: CASSELRAGDEQFF. The DNA for the CDR3 is TGTGCCAGCAGTGAACTCAGGGCGGGGGATGAGCAGTTCTTC.

This clonotype showed up just a few times. The chain is built from TRBV7-2 and TRBJ2-3, with D unclear. The CDR3 extends over 13 amino acids. Trimming removed 5 bases at V and 5 bases at J, with 11 bases between. The V gene's germline CDR1 is SGHTA and CDR2 FQGNSA. CDR3 loop: CASSATDEDTQYF. The CDR3 DNA reads as TGTGCCAGCAGCGCGACTGACGAAGATACGCAGTATTTT.

This chain uses TRBV28 with TRBJ2-7; D may be TRBD1 (6 bases). This CDR3 is 12 amino acids long. The germline V and J ends were trimmed by 7 bases and 2 bases, with 9 bases remaining between them. The germline V gene encodes CDR1 MDHEN and CDR2 SYDVKM. The DNA for the CDR3 is TGTGCCAGCACTGGGGGCCCCTACGAGCAGTACGTC. Translated, it gives CASTGGPYEQYV.

The chain joins TRBV7-3 to TRBJ2-2, with D hard to call. From germline, CDR1 is SGHTA and CDR2 FQGTGA. The ends were cut back, 5 bases at V and 6 bases at J, with 13 bases in the middle. The CDR3 is 14 residues long. CDR3 coding DNA: TGTGCCAGCAGCCCGACCGGCGGATCCGGGGAGCTGTTTTTT. Encoded protein: CASSPTGGSGELFF. Using reference TRBV7-3 and TRBJ2-2 for the parts outside the CDR3, the full variable domain is GAGVSQTPSNKVTEKGKYVELRCDPISGHTALYWYRQSLGQGPEFLIYFQGTGAADDSGLPNDRFFAVRPEGSVSTLKIQRTERGDSAVYLCASSPTGGSGELFFGEGSRLTVL.